The 6 T cell receptor beta chains listed next were all sequenced from one sample in a study of blood T cell repertoires in COVID-19 (dated by TCRdb to 2018 to 2020). The library came from the immunoSEQ multiplex PCR assay. The source is immuneACCESS, and TCRdb retained only in-frame sequences with V and J called. Part of the clones is not carried over; for the studies checked, unresolved V genes explain less than half of this, and the remainder is unexplained. This sample is represented by 40,000 or so clones; 80% to 90% of them were singletons. Over 9% of the sample is in the top ten clones. Sequenced: peripheral blood. All receptors derive from a human donor in a cohort sampled during active COVID-19.

V is TRBV6-1 and J is TRBJ1-1; 8 bases fit TRBD1. This CDR3 comprises 14 residues. Germline trimming cut 2 bases from V and 7 bases from J; bases unmatched to any gene: 6. Looked up from germline, CDR1 is MNHNS and CDR2 is SASEGT. CDR3 sequence: CASSETRDRIEAFF. CDR3 sequence (DNA): TGTGCCAGCAGTGAAACCCGGGACAGGATTGAAGCTTTCTTT.

The CDR3 bases are TGTGCCAGCAGCTTATCACGGGGCTATGGCTACACCTTC. The encoded protein is CASSLSRGYGYTF. The chain links TRBV11-1 to TRBJ1-2; D is unresolved. CDR3 length: 13 residues. The germline V gene encodes CDR1 SGHAT and CDR2 FQDESV (reference sequence). The V end lost 2 bases, the J end lost 4 bases, and 8 bases lay between the germline ends. The variable domain in full, completed from reference TRBV11-1 and TRBJ1-2, reads EAEVAQSPRYKITEKSQAVAFWCDPISGHATLYWYRQILGQGPELLVQFQDESVVDDSQLPKDRFSAERLKGVDSTLKIQPAELGDSAMYLCASSLSRGYGYTFGSGTRLTVV.

This chain connects TRBV7-6 to TRBJ1-1; 7 nucleotides align to TRBD1. Germline V CDR1 and CDR2: SGHVS, FNYEAQ. The CDR3 covers 15 residues. The junction had 7 bases not matched to a gene; V was cut back by 5 bases and J by 1 base. CDR3 nucleotide sequence: TGTGCCAGCAGCATCCGACAGGGCGGGAACACTGAAGCTTTCTTT. It is translated as CASSIRQGGNTEAFF.

The chain uses TRBV7-3 and TRBJ2-3; no clear D gene. The V gene lost 3 bases and the J gene lost 2 bases, with 6 bases spanning the gap. Germline CDR1 and CDR2: SGHTA and FQGTGA. The CDR3 loop spans 13 amino acids. This chain's CDR3 is CASSFGPTDTQYF. The CDR3, as DNA: TGTGCCAGCAGCTTCGGTCCCACAGATACGCAGTATTTT.

The chain couples TRBV5-4 to TRBJ2-7, with D uncertain. The germline V and J ends were trimmed by 4 bases and 3 bases, with 5 bases remaining between them. The CDR3 spans 11 residues. CDR1 SGHNT and CDR2 YYREEE come from the germline V gene (reference sequence). The CDR3: CASSINYEQYF. The CDR3 nucleotides are TGTGCCAGCAGCATTAACTACGAGCAGTACTTC. Combining the CDR3 with reference TRBV5-4 and TRBJ2-7 gives the whole variable domain ETGVTQSPTHLIKTRGQQVTLRCSSQSGHNTVSWYQQALGQGPQFIFQYYREEENGRGNFPPRFSGLQFPNYSSELNVNALELDDSALYLCASSINYEQYFGPGTRLTVT.

CDR3 sequence: CASSQVGQGSRELFF. CDR3 DNA: TGCGCCAGCAGCCAAGTGGGACAGGGTAGCCGGGAACTGTTTTTT. The V and J genes are TRBV4-1 and TRBJ1-4; 9 bases align to TRBD1. The CDR3 is 15 amino acids. V was pared by 1 base and J by 12 bases, with 9 bases of the junction left unmatched. Germline V gene sequence: CDR1 MGHRA, CDR2 YSYEKL.